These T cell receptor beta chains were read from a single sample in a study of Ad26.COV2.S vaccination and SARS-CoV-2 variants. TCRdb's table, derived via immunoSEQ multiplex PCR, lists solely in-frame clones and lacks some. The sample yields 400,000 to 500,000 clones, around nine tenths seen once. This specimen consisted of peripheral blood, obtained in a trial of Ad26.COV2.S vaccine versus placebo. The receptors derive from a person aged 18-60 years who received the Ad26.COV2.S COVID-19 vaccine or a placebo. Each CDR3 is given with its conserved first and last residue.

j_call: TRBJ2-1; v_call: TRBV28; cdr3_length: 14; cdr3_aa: CASSRDYSMEEQFF
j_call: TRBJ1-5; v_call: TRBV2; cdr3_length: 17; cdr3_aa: CASSGLEGPYSNQPQHF
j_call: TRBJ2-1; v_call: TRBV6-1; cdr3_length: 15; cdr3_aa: CASSEELAGDSEQFF
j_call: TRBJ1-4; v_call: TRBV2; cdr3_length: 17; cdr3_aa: CASRSPGQIATNEKLFF
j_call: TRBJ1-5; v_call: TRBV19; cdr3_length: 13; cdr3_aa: CASSDRVNQPQHF
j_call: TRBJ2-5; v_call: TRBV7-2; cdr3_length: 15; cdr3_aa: CASSLVGTSQETQYF
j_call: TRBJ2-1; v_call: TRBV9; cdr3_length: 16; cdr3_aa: CASSVGRGISYNEQFF
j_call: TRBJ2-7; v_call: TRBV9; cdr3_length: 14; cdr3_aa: CASSVGSEAYEQYF
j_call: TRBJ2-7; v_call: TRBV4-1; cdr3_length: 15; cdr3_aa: CASSVPGTAGGEQYF
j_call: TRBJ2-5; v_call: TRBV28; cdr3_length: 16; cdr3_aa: CASSLHEGGRLETQYF
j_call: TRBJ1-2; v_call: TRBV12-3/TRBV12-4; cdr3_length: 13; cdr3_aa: CASSLVNSNGYTF
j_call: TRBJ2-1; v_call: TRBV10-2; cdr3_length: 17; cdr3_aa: CASSDGYGTSGNNEQFF
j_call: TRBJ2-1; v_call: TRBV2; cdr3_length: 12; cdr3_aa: CASRGFGDEQFF
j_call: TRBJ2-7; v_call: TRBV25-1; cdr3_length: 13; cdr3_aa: CASSGSPNYEQYF
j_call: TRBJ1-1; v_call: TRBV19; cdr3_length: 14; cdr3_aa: CASSISPPNTEAFF
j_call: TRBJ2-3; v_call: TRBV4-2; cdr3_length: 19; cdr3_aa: CASSQDWGGADLSYDTQYF
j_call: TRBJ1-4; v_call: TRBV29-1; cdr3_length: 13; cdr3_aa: CSAGESTNEKLFF
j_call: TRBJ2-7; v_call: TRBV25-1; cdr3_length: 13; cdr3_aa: CASGGGFSYEQYF
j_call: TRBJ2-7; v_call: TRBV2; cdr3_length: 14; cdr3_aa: CASKRRGETYEQYF
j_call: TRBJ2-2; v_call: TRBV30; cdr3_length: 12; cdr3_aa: CAWGEDTGELFF
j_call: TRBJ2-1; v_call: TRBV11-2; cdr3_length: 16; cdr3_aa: CASSLRLAKTYNEQFF
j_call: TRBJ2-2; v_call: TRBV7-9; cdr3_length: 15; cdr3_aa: CASSLNSVLTGELFF
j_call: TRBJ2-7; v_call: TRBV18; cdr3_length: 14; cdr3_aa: CASSPRTATYEQYF
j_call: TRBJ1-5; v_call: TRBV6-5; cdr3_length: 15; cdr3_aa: CASRLGQHSNQPQHF
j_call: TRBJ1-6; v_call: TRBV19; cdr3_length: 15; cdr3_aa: CASTGTGDNYSPLHF
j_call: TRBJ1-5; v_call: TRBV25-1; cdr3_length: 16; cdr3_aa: CASSEGTVYSNQPQHF
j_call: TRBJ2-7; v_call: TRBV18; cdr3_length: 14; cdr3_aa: CASSVSGTHYEQYF
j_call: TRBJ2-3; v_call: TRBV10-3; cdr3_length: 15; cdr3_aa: CAISSGTGVEDTQYF
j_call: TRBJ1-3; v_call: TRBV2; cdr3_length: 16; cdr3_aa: CASSGPLVQDGNTIYF
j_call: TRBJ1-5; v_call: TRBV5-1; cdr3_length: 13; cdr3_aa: CASSGNRDQPQHF
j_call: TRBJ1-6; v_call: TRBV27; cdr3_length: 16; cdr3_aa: CASSLDPRRGASPLHF
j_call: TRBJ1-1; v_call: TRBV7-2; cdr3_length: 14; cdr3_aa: CASSGWGGGTEAFF
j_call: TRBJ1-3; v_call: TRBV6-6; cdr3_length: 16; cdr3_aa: CASRRAPQTSGNTIYF
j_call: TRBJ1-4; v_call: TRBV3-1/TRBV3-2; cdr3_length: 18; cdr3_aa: CASSQDNPPTGGNEKLFF
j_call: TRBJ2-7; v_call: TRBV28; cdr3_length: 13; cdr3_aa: CASSLVQGREQYF
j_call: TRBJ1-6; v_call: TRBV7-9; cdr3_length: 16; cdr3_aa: CASSSQWDRGNSPLHF
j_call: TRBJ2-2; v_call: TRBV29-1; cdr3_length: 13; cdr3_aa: CSVRAGGLGELFF
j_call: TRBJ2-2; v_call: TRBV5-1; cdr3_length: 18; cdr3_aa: CASSPRTSGGLNTGELFF
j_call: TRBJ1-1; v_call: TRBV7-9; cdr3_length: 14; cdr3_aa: CASSLVAANTEAFF
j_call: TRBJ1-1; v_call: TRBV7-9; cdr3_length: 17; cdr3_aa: CASSFMGGARMNTEAFF
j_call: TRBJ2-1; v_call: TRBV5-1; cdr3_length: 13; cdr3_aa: CASSHAAGSEQFF
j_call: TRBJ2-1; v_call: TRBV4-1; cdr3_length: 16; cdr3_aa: CASSQGSGGDYNEQFF
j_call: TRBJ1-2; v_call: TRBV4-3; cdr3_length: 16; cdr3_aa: CASSQSDARGRSGYTF
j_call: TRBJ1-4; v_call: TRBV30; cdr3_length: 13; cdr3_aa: CAWSVREAEKLFF
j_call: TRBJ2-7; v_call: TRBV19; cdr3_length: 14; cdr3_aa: CASSIGQMDYEQYF
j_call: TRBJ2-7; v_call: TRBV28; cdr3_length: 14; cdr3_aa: CASTGTLSSYEQYF
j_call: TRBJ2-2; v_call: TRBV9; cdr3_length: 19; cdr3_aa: CASSSPGGQASIRPGELFF
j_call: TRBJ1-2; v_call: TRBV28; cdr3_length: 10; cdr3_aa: CASKRGGYTF
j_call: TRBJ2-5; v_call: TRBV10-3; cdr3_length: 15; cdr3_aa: CAISVSGGERETQYF
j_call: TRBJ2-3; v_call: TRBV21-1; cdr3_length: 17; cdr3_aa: CASSNVCEGDSTDTQYF
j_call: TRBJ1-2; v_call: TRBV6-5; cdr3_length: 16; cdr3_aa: CASSYFGGRPDYGYTF
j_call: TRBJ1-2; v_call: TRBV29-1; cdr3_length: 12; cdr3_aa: CSGGTGDYGYTF